This T cell receptor (beta chain) was obtained from a study of CD8+ T cells in alopecia areata. Study-level information: Tofacitinib administration to treated patients was oral, at 5 to 10 mg twice daily. Tofacitinib ran 6 to 18 months, followed by 6 months off drug.

RNA was isolated and reverse transcribed to cDNA, the sequencing template. Sequencing used immunoSEQ multiplex PCR; TCRdb keeps in-frame clones, though not all of them. Among roughly 150,000 clones, around 58% were seen once, and the ten largest hold 6.4%. Study-wide results and caveats: Patients shared TCRs less clearly than mice did, possibly owing to HLA. The study also sequences resident alphabeta T cells of normal skin in scalp samples.

Points on this clone: What it binds is unknown.

This specimen consisted of CD4+ T cells sorted from blood, obtained at week 0. This TCR derives from a human donor with alopecia areata.

CDR3 nucleotide sequence: TGTGCCAGTAGTACGACCGGGACATTACATGAGCAGTTCTTC. Translating it yields CASSTTGTLHEQFF. This sequence joins TRBV19 and TRBJ2-1; tentatively, D is TRBD1 (6 bases). The V gene's germline CDR1 is LNHDA and CDR2 SQIVND (reference sequence). Trimming took 4 bases from V and 8 from J, leaving 15 bases between them. This CDR3 region has 14 residues.